Each of the 17 T cell receptor beta chains below was sequenced from the same sample in a study of cytotoxic CD8 clonotypes in ibrutinib-treated CLL. TCRdb's table, derived via immunoSEQ multiplex PCR, lists solely in-frame clones and lacks some. The table records around 310,000 clones, about 80% of them present only once. Sequences were derived from PBMCs, sampled before ibrutinib treatment. Source of these receptors: a human donor with chronic lymphocytic leukemia.

CDR3 sequence reads: CASSLGIQSFYGYTF. The CDR3 DNA sequence: TGTGCCAGCAGTTTAGGTATACAGTCCTTCTATGGCTACACCTTC. This chain links TRBV28 with TRBJ1-2; unclear D gene. The germline V and J ends were trimmed by 2 bases and 4 bases, with 14 bases remaining between them. There are 15 residues in the CDR3. The germline CDR1 and CDR2 sequences are MDHEN and SYDVKM.

This clone was counted between two and nine times. The genes are TRBV6-5 and TRBJ2-7; no clear D gene. This CDR3 spans 13 amino acids. Germline CDR1 is MNHEY and CDR2 is SVGAGI. With 8 bases removed from V and 3 bases from J, the gap between germline ends came to 14 bases. The CDR3 region has the DNA TGTGCCAGCCGGCGGTCTAGGGACTACGAGCAGTACTTC. This encodes CASRRSRDYEQYF.

The V gene is TRBV15, the J gene TRBJ1-1, with D perhaps matching TRBD1 (5 bases). The CDR3 contains 13 residues. V was cut by 6 bases and J by 7 bases, with 15 bases left in between. Germline-derived CDR1 and CDR2 are LNHNV and YYDKDF (reference sequence). The CDR3, as DNA: TGTGCCACCAGTCGGGGCTACCCCGATGAAGCTTTCTTT. This codes for CATSRGYPDEAFF.

The chain recombines TRBV9 with TRBJ2-1; D may correspond to TRBD1 or TRBD2 (5 bases each). With 5 bases removed from V and 7 bases from J, the gap between germline ends came to 16 bases. The germline V gene has CDR1 SGDLS and CDR2 YYNGEE. CDR3 length: 14 residues. CDR3 loop: CASSAGTPRNEQFF. In DNA, the CDR3 is TGTGCCAGCAGTGCCGGGACCCCCCGGAATGAGCAGTTCTTC.

This clone was found once. The V gene is TRBV7-9, the J gene TRBJ1-1; a possible D gene is TRBD1 (6 bases). Germline CDR1 reads SEHNR; CDR2 reads FQNEAQ (reference sequence). V lost 5 bases and J 4 bases, leaving 14 bases between the germline ends. The CDR3 is 14 residues long. The DNA of the CDR3 is TGTGCCAGCAGCCCCTTCGGGACACCCACTGAAGCTTTCTTT. Protein product: CASSPFGTPTEAFF.

This sequence joins TRBV9 and TRBJ2-1; 8 positions match TRBD1. V shed 0 bases and J 3 bases; nucleotides not matched to a gene: 2. CDR1 is SGDLS, CDR2 YYNGEE, per germline. The CDR3 is 15 residues long. CDR3 in DNA: TGTGCCAGCAGCGTAGCAGGGGGCGTCTACAATGAGCAGTTCTTC. This gives the protein CASSVAGGVYNEQFF. Combining the CDR3 with reference TRBV9 and TRBJ2-1 gives the whole variable domain DSGVTQTPKHLITATGQRVTLRCSPRSGDLSVYWYQQSLDQGLQFLIQYYNGEERAKGNILERFSAQQFPDLHSELNLSSLELGDSALYFCASSVAGGVYNEQFFGPGTRLTVL.

This clone was seen a few times. The genes are TRBV27 and TRBJ1-5; D ambiguous. Germline CDR1 and CDR2: MNHEY and SMNVEV (reference sequence). The CDR3 totals 10 residues. V was pared by 3 bases and J by 7 bases, with 1 base between. The CDR3 DNA follows: TGTGCCAGCAGTTTCCAGCCCCAGCATTTT. Translated, it gives CASSFQPQHF.

The chain has TRBV7-6 and TRBJ1-1, with D hard to call. CDR3 length: 14 residues. Germline V gene data show CDR1 as SGHVS and CDR2 as FNYEAQ. V was cut by 1 base and J by 0 bases, with 6 bases left in between. CDR3 amino acids: CASSLGAVNTEAFF. The CDR3 DNA is TGTGCCAGCAGCTTAGGGGCAGTGAACACTGAAGCTTTCTTT.

The rearrangement uses TRBV5-4 and TRBJ2-7, with D hard to call. Trimming took 2 bases from V and 2 from J, leaving 20 bases between them. Germline CDR1 is SGHNT and CDR2 is YYREEE (reference sequence). This CDR3 region has 17 residues. CDR3 sequence (DNA): TGTGCCAGCAGCTTTCCCAGCGTGGGCGGTCTTCCCTACGAGCAGTACTTC. It encodes CASSFPSVGGLPYEQYF. Drawing the rest from reference TRBV5-4 and TRBJ2-7, the complete variable domain is ETGVTQSPTHLIKTRGQQVTLRCSSQSGHNTVSWYQQALGQGPQFIFQYYREEENGRGNFPPRFSGLQFPNYSSELNVNALELDDSALYLCASSFPSVGGLPYEQYFGPGTRLTVT.

The CDR3 here is CASSIDPSSKETQYF. In DNA, the CDR3 is TGTGCCAGTAGTATAGATCCGAGCAGCAAAGAGACCCAGTACTTC. The chain is built from TRBV19 and TRBJ2-5, with D unresolved. This CDR3 spans 15 amino acids. V lost 0 bases and J lost 3, with 11 bases in between. The germline CDR1 and CDR2 sequences are LNHDA and SQIVND (reference sequence).

The CDR3 DNA reads as TGTGCCAGCAGCGTCGGAGGAGGGGGTATCGAGCAGTACTTC. Its translation is CASSVGGGGIEQYF. The chain couples TRBV5-4 to TRBJ2-7, with D tentatively TRBD1 or TRBD2 (6 bases each). The CDR3 is 14 residues long. Trimming took 4 bases from V and 6 from J, leaving 17 bases between them. Per the germline V gene, CDR1 is SGHNT and CDR2 is YYREEE (reference sequence). Drawing the rest from reference TRBV5-4 and TRBJ2-7, the complete variable domain is ETGVTQSPTHLIKTRGQQVTLRCSSQSGHNTVSWYQQALGQGPQFIFQYYREEENGRGNFPPRFSGLQFPNYSSELNVNALELDDSALYLCASSVGGGGIEQYFGPGTRLTVT.

This rearrangement joins TRBV5-1 to TRBJ2-1; 8 nucleotides line up with TRBD1. V was pared by 2 bases and J by 4 bases, with 11 bases of the junction left unmatched. The CDR3 is 17 amino acids. Germline V gene data show CDR1 as SGHRS and CDR2 as YFSETQ. This chain's CDR3 is CASSLPRWGQDYNEQFF. Here the CDR3 DNA reads TGCGCCAGCAGCTTACCCCGGTGGGGACAGGATTACAATGAGCAGTTCTTC.

The chain uses TRBV5-1 and TRBJ2-1; 10 nucleotides align to TRBD2. The J segment lost 1 base and the V segment lost 2 bases, leaving 3 bases of the junction unmatched. This CDR3 is 16 amino acids long. In germline, CDR1 is SGHRS, CDR2 YFSETQ. CDR3 sequence: CASSFGLAVSYNEQFF. DNA for the CDR3: TGCGCCAGCAGCTTTGGACTAGCGGTATCCTACAATGAGCAGTTCTTC.

The rearrangement links TRBV29-1 to TRBJ1-2; possibly TRBD1 for D (6 bases). CDR1 is SQVTM, CDR2 ANQGSEA, per germline. V lost 4 bases and J lost 6, with 21 bases in between. The CDR3 is 15 amino acids. CDR3 DNA: TGCAGCGTTGCAATATCCGGGGGCGGGGTCGATGGCTACACCTTC. Its translation is CSVAISGGGVDGYTF.

The chain employs TRBV9 and TRBJ2-7; 9 bases align to TRBD1. Per the germline V gene, CDR1 is SGDLS and CDR2 is YYNGEE. The V and J ends lost 0 bases and 5 bases, in that order; junction bases with no gene match: 0. The CDR3 spans 13 residues. CDR3 region: CASSVGTGDEQYF. The CDR3, as DNA: TGTGCCAGCAGCGTAGGGACAGGGGACGAGCAGTACTTC.

V and J are TRBV18 and TRBJ2-5; perhaps D is TRBD1 or TRBD2 (5 bases each). Germline V lookup: CDR1 KGHSH, CDR2 LQKENI. V was pared by 6 bases and J by 13 bases, with 21 bases between. The CDR3 sequence is 13 residues long. CDR3 DNA: TGTGCCAGCTCTCCCGGGACGGCCACCGGTTCGTACTTC. Protein sequence: CASSPGTATGSYF.

The rearrangement joins TRBV18 to TRBJ2-1; TRBD2 agrees at 14 bases. This CDR3 is built from 15 residues. V lost 4 bases to trimming and J lost 6 bases; unmatched junction nucleotides: 2. CDR1 and CDR2 (germline): KGHSH, LQKENI. The CDR3 protein is CASSLGLAGGNEQFF. In nucleotides, the CDR3 is TGTGCCAGCTCACTAGGACTAGCGGGAGGCAATGAGCAGTTCTTC.